A selection of T cell receptor beta chains follows, all from one sample in a study of blood T cell repertoires in COVID-19. Sequencing was performed with immunoSEQ multiplex PCR; in TCRdb, only in-frame clones are kept and a portion is missing. The data hold around 58,000 clones, with approximately 87% observed a single time. Source material: peripheral blood. Receptors were obtained from a human donor in a cohort sampled during active COVID-19. CDR3s include the opening cysteine and the closing phenylalanine or tryptophan. A D gene is named only where the DNA matches it firmly. Clone size is stated in some rows and not others, as once, few, many or a class when expanded.

v_gene	len	j_gene	d_gene	abundance	CDR3nt	CDR3aa
TRBV7-6	17	TRBJ2-2	TRBD1	once	TGTGCCAGCAGCTTAGCGCCGGGACAGTCGAACACCGGGGAGCTGTTTTTT	CASSLAPGQSNTGELFF
TRBV28	14	TRBJ2-6	NA	NA	TGTGCCAGCACCAGGGGGGATGGGGCCAACGTCCTGACTTTC	CASTRGDGANVLTF
TRBV6-5	13	TRBJ1-5	NA	NA	TGTGCCAGCAGTCCCGAGATTTCAGGGAATCCGCATTTT	CASSPEISGNPHF
TRBV19	16	TRBJ1-1	NA	NA	TGTGCCCTCGCGACCCCGAGAATCTGGGGGGACGCTGAAGCTTTCTTT	CALATPRIWGDAEAFF
TRBV29-1	13	TRBJ1-5	NA	NA	TGCAGCGGCGGGTGGGGGCCCAATCAGCCCCAGCATTTT	CSGGWGPNQPQHF
TRBV19	15	TRBJ2-5	NA	NA	TGTGCCAGTAGCAGGGGCGTGGGCCCCCAAGAGACCCAGTACTTC	CASSRGVGPQETQYF
TRBV5-6	16	TRBJ1-3	TRBD1	once	TGTGCCAGCAGCTTGAGGGGGCTGAACTCTGGAAACACCATATATTTT	CASSLRGLNSGNTIYF
TRBV30	12	TRBJ1-3	NA	once	TGTGCCTGTACAGGGTCTGGAAACACCATATATTTT	CACTGSGNTIYF
TRBV12-3/TRBV12-4	11	TRBJ2-1	NA	NA	TGTGCCAGCAGTTACCGGGAGAAGCAGTTCTTC	CASSYREKQFF
TRBV9	14	TRBJ2-2	TRBD1	NA	TGTGCCAGCAGCGTGGGACAGTTCGGCGGGGAGCTGTTTTTT	CASSVGQFGGELFF
TRBV27	14	TRBJ2-2	NA	NA	TGTGCCAGCAGTTTCCAGGGCTACACCGGGGAGCTGTTTTTT	CASSFQGYTGELFF
TRBV30	15	TRBJ2-1	NA	NA	TGTGCCTGGAGTGCCGGGACATACAAGGCATATGAGCAGTTCTTC	CAWSAGTYKAYEQFF
TRBV12-3/TRBV12-4	13	TRBJ1-2	TRBD1	NA	TGTGCCAGCAGTCTGGGGACAGAGGACGGCTACACCTTC	CASSLGTEDGYTF
TRBV18	14	TRBJ1-5	TRBD1	few	TGTGCCAGCTCAAAGGGACAGGCCAATCAGCCCCAGCATTTT	CASSKGQANQPQHF
TRBV9	15	TRBJ2-2	TRBD1	NA	TGTGCCAGCAGCGGAGCCAGGGGGCGGACCGGGGAGCTGTTTTTT	CASSGARGRTGELFF
TRBV5-5	16	TRBJ2-1	NA	NA	TGTGCCAGCAGCTTTTCATCCGGACACCTCTACAATGAGCAGTTCTTC	CASSFSSGHLYNEQFF
TRBV11-2	16	TRBJ2-5	TRBD2	NA	TGTGCCAGCAGCTCGTGGCCTAGCGGGTATCAAGAGACCCAGTACTTC	CASSSWPSGYQETQYF
TRBV30	11	TRBJ1-1	NA	NA	TGTGCCTGGAGTGAGAGGCGAGAAGCTTTCTTT	CAWSERREAFF
TRBV6-2/TRBV6-3	15	TRBJ2-7	NA	NA	TGTGCCAGCAGTCCCCCCCGGGGGTCAATCTACGAGCAGTACTTC	CASSPPRGSIYEQYF
TRBV19	14	TRBJ1-1	TRBD1	NA	TGTGCCAGTAGGCGGGACAGGGCGAACACTGAAGCTTTCTTT	CASRRDRANTEAFF
TRBV5-1	13	TRBJ2-1	NA	NA	TGCGCCAGCAGGGATGGGGGGACCGGTGAGCAGTTCTTC	CASRDGGTGEQFF
TRBV5-4	13	TRBJ1-2	TRBD1	NA	TGTGCCAGCAGCTCACAGGGGAACTATGGCTACACCTTC	CASSSQGNYGYTF
TRBV6-5	16	TRBJ1-2	TRBD1	NA	TGTGCCAGCAGTTACTCGGGTACCACCGGGACAGGGGGCTACACCTTC	CASSYSGTTGTGGYTF
TRBV12-3/TRBV12-4	10	TRBJ1-1	NA	NA	TGTGCCAGCAGGGGCCAAGGAGCTTTCTTT	CASRGQGAFF
TRBV6-5	12	TRBJ2-1	NA	NA	TGTGCCAGCTCCGAGTCATACGGTGAGCAGTTCTTC	CASSESYGEQFF
TRBV18	13	TRBJ2-1	NA	NA	TGTGCCAGCTCACGAGACGCGAGGAATGAGCAGTTCTTC	CASSRDARNEQFF
TRBV7-6	13	TRBJ1-2	NA	NA	TGTGCCAGCAGCTTAGGGGGCCCAGGTGGCTACACCTTC	CASSLGGPGGYTF
TRBV19	15	TRBJ1-3	TRBD1	NA	TGTGCCGTAACTCCGGGGACAGGGCTTGGAAACACCATATATTTT	CAVTPGTGLGNTIYF
TRBV30	14	TRBJ1-3	NA	once	TGTGCCTGGAGTCCCGCGCTTCTTGGAAACACCATATATTTT	CAWSPALLGNTIYF
TRBV15	17	TRBJ1-2	NA	NA	TGTGCCACCAGCAGAGATGGGGGGGAGCCTTCGAGGAAGGGCTACACCTTC	CATSRDGGEPSRKGYTF
TRBV5-6	14	TRBJ1-1	TRBD1	NA	TGTGCCAGCAGCTCGACCCACAGGGGGACTGAAGCTTTCTTT	CASSSTHRGTEAFF
TRBV4-3	20	TRBJ1-4	TRBD1	NA	TGCGCCAGCAGCCTCACCTGGGGTGGGACAGGGAACATTACTAATGAAAAACTGTTTTTT	CASSLTWGGTGNITNEKLFF
TRBV9	15	TRBJ2-1	TRBD2	NA	TGTGCCAGCAGCGTCGTCGGGGGGGTAAGGAATGAGCAGTTCTTC	CASSVVGGVRNEQFF
TRBV6-5	15	TRBJ2-7	NA	NA	TGTGCCAGCAGTCCAAGGACAGGGAGGGTCTACGAGCAGTACTTC	CASSPRTGRVYEQYF
TRBV19	13	TRBJ1-1	NA	NA	TGTGCCAGTAGTATACGGAGAGACACTGAAGCTTTCTTT	CASSIRRDTEAFF
TRBV10-3	14	TRBJ2-7	NA	NA	TGTGCCATCAGTGCGGGGGAATGGGGGGACGAGCAGTACTTC	CAISAGEWGDEQYF
TRBV24-1	15	TRBJ2-5	TRBD2	NA	TGTGCCACCAGTGCGGCGGGGGGGGCCCACGAGACCCAGTACTTC	CATSAAGGAHETQYF
TRBV9	14	TRBJ1-3	TRBD1	once	TGTGCCAGCAGCGGGACAGGCAGTGGAAACACCATATATTTT	CASSGTGSGNTIYF
TRBV18	14	TRBJ1-5	NA	NA	TGTGCCAGCTCACCCGACGGAGAGGGCCAGCCCCAGCATTTT	CASSPDGEGQPQHF
TRBV29-1	10	TRBJ1-1	NA	few	TGCAGTTCTCGTGACACTGAAGCTTTCTTT	CSSRDTEAFF
TRBV3-1/TRBV3-2	14	TRBJ1-2	NA	NA	TGTGCCAGCAGCCCCGTAACAGGGAACTATGGCTACACCTTC	CASSPVTGNYGYTF
TRBV5-1	13	TRBJ1-2	NA	NA	TGCGCCAGCAGCTTGGAATCTACCTATGGCTACACCTTC	CASSLESTYGYTF
TRBV6-5	14	TRBJ2-1	TRBD1	NA	TGTGCCAGCAGTTACAGACAGGGCTACAATGAGCAGTTCTTC	CASSYRQGYNEQFF
TRBV5-1	13	TRBJ1-2	NA	once	TGCGCCAGCAGCTTTGTGGGCACAGATGGCTACACCTTC	CASSFVGTDGYTF
TRBV4-3	13	TRBJ1-2	TRBD1	NA	TGCGCCAGCAGCACTACAGGGGACTATGGCTACACCTTC	CASSTTGDYGYTF
TRBV5-1	13	TRBJ1-1	NA	once	TGCGCCAGCAGCCTTTACCCAGAAATTGAAGCTTTCTTT	CASSLYPEIEAFF
TRBV6-2/TRBV6-3	16	TRBJ2-1	TRBD1	NA	TGTGCCAGCAGTAAATGGGGGACAGGGACGTTCAATGAGCAGTTCTTC	CASSKWGTGTFNEQFF
TRBV7-9	13	TRBJ2-2	NA	NA	TGTGCCAGCAGTCCCTTTGAGACCGGGGAGCTGTTTTTT	CASSPFETGELFF
TRBV5-4	19	TRBJ2-1	TRBD1	NA	TGTGCCAGCAGCTCCGGGACAGGGGGCCCGGGACTACCAAAAAATGAGCAGTTCTTC	CASSSGTGGPGLPKNEQFF
TRBV5-1	15	TRBJ2-3	TRBD2	NA	TGCGCCAGCAGCTTGGAGGGCGGGGGGACAGATACGCAGTATTTT	CASSLEGGGTDTQYF
TRBV5-1	15	TRBJ2-1	TRBD2	NA	TGCGCCAGCAGCTACCTAGCGGGGGGACTCAATGAGCAGTTCTTC	CASSYLAGGLNEQFF
TRBV21-1	12	TRBJ1-2	NA	once	TGTGCCAGCAGCTGGGGACAGTTCACCTACACCTTC	CASSWGQFTYTF
TRBV7-2	15	TRBJ2-3	NA	NA	TGTGCCAGCAGCTTAACCGGGACTGTACAGAATACGCAGTATTTT	CASSLTGTVQNTQYF
TRBV11-2	13	TRBJ2-3	TRBD2	NA	TGTGCCAGCAGCTACTTAGCGGGAGATACGCAGTATTTT	CASSYLAGDTQYF
TRBV9	15	TRBJ1-3	NA	few	TGTGCCAGCAGCGTATCCCGCGGCGTGGCGGACACCATATATTTT	CASSVSRGVADTIYF
TRBV10-3	15	TRBJ1-2	TRBD1	NA	TGTGCCATCAGTGCGCGACAGGGATCTCTAAATGGCTACACCTTC	CAISARQGSLNGYTF
TRBV2	17	TRBJ2-3	TRBD2	medium-sized	TGTGCCAGCAGTGGGCCACTAGCGGGGGGGAGCACAGATACGCAGTATTTT	CASSGPLAGGSTDTQYF